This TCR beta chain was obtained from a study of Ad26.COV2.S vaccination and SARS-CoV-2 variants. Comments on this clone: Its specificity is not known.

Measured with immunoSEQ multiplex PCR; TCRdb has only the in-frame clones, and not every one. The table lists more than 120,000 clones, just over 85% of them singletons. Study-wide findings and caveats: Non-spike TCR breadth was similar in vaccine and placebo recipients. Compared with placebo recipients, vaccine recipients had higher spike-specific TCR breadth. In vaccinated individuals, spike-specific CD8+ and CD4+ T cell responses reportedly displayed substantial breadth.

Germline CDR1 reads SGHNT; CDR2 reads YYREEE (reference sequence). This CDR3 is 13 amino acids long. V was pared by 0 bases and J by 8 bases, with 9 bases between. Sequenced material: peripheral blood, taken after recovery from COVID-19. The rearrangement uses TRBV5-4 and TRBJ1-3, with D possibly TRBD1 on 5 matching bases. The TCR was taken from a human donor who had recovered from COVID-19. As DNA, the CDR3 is TGTGCCAGCAGCTTGGACCGGGGGGACACCATATATTTT. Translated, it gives CASSLDRGDTIYF.